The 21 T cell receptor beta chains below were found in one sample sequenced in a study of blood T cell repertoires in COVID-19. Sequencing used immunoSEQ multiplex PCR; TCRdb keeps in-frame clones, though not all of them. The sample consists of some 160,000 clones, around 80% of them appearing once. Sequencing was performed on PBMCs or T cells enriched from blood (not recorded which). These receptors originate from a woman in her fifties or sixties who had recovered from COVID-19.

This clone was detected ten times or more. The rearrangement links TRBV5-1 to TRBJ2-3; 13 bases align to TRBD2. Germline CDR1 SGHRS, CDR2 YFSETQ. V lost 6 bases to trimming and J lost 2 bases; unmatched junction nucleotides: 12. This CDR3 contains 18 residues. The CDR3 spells CASKKGLAGRINTDTQYF. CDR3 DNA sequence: TGCGCCAGCAAGAAGGGACTAGCGGGGAGAATTAACACAGATACGCAGTATTTT.

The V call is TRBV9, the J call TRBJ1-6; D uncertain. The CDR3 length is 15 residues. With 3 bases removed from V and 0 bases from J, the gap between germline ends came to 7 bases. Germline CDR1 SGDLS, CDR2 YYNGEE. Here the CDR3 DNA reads TGTGCCAGCAGCGCCGGAGACTCCTATAATTCACCCCTCCACTTT. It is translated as CASSAGDSYNSPLHF.

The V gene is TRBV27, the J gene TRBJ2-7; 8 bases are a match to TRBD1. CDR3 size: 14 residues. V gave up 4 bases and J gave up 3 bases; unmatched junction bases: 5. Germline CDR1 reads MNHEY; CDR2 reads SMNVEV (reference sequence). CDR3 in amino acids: CASSWTGNSYEQYF. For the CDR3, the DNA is TGTGCCAGCAGTTGGACAGGGAACAGCTACGAGCAGTACTTC.

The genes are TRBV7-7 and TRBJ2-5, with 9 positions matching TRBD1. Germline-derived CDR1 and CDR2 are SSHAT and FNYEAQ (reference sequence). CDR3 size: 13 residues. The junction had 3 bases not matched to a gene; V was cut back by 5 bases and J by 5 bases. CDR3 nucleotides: TGTGCCAGCAGCCGAGACAGGGGGGAGACCCAGTACTTC. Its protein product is CASSRDRGETQYF.

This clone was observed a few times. CDR3 residues: CASTATGSSYEQYF. The CDR3 coding sequence is TGTGCCAGTACCGCGACAGGGAGCTCCTACGAGCAGTACTTC. The chain couples TRBV19 to TRBJ2-7; 7 bases agree with TRBD1. The CDR3 totals 14 residues. The junction had 6 bases not matched to a gene; V was cut back by 7 bases and J by 0 bases. The germline V gene encodes CDR1 LNHDA and CDR2 SQIVND (reference sequence).

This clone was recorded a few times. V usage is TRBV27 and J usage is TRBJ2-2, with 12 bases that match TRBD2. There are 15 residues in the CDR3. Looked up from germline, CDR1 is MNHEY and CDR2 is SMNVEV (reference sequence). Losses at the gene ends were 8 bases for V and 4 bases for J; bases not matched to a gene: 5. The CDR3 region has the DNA TGTGCCAGCGCTAGCGGGGGGGCCGGCACCGGGGAGCTGTTTTTT. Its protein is CASASGGAGTGELFF.

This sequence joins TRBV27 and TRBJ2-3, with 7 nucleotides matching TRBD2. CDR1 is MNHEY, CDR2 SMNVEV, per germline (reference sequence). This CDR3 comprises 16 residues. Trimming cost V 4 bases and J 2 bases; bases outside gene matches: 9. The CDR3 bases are TGTGCCAGCAGTTCTCAGCGGGGCACATACACAGATACGCAGTATTTT. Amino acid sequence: CASSSQRGTYTDTQYF.

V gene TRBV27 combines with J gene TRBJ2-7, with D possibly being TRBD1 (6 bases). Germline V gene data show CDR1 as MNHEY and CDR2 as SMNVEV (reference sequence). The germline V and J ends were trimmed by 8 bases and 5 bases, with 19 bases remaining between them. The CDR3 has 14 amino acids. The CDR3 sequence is CASSLLGGQDEQYF. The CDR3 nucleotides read TGTGCCAGCTCCCTGCTAGGGGGTCAAGACGAGCAGTACTTC.

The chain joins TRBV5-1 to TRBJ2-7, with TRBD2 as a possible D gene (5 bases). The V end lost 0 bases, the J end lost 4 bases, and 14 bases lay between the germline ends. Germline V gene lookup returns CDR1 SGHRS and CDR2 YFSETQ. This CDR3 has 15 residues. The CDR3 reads CASSLEPRGRYEQYF. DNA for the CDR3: TGCGCCAGCAGCTTGGAACCCCGGGGTAGGTACGAGCAGTACTTC.

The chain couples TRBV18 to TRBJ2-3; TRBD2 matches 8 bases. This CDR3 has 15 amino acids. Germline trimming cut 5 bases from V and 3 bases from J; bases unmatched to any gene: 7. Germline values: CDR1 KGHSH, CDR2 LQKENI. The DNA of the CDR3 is TGTGCCAGCTCAGAGACGGGACTAGTAACAGATACGCAGTATTTT. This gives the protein CASSETGLVTDTQYF.

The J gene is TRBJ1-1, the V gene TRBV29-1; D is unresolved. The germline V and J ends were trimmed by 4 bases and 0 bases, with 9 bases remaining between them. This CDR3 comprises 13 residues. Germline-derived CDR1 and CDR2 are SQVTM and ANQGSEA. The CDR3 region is CSVGWRMNTEAFF. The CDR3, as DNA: TGCAGCGTTGGGTGGAGGATGAACACTGAAGCTTTCTTT. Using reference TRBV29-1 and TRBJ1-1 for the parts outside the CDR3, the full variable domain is SAVISQKPSRDICQRGTSLTIQCQVDSQVTMMFWYRQQPGQSLTLIATANQGSEATYESGFVIDKFPISRPNLTFSTLTVSNMSPEDSSIYLCSVGWRMNTEAFFGQGTRLTVV.

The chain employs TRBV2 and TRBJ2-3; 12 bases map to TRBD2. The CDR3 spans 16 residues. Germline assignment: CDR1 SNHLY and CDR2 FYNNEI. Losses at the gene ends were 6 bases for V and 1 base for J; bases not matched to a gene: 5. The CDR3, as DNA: TGTGCCAGCAGGACTGGACTAGCGGGGCGCACAGATACGCAGTATTTT. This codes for CASRTGLAGRTDTQYF.

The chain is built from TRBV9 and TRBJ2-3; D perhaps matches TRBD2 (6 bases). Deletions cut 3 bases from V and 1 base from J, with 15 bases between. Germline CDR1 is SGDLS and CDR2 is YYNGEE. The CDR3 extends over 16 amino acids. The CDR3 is CASSDSAGFRTDTQYF. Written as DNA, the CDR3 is TGTGCCAGCAGCGATTCCGCGGGGTTTCGCACAGATACGCAGTATTTT.

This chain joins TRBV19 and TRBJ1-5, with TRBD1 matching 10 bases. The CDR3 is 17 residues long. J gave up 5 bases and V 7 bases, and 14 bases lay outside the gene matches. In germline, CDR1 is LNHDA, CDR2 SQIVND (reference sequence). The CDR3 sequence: CASISESRDRGDQPQHF. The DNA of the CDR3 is TGTGCCAGTATCTCCGAGTCACGGGACAGGGGCGATCAGCCCCAGCATTTT.

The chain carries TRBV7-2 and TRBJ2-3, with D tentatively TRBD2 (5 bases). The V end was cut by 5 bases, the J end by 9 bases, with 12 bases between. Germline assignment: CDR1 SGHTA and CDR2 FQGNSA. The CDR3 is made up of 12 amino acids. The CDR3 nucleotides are TGTGCCAGCAGCACCCAACTAGAGACGCAGTATTTT. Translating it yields CASSTQLETQYF.

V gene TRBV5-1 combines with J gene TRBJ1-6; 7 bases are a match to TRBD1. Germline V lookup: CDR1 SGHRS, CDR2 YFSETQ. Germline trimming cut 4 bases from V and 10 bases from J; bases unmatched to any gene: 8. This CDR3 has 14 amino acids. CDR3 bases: TGCGCCAGCAGCCAGGGGGTTCGAGGCTCACCCCTCCACTTT. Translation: CASSQGVRGSPLHF.

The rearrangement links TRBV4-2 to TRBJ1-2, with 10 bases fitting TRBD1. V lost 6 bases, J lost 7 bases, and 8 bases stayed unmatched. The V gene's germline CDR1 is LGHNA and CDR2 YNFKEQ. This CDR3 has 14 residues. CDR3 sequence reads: CASSPTGGDTGYTF. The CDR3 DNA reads TGTGCCAGCAGTCCGACAGGGGGCGACACTGGCTACACCTTC.

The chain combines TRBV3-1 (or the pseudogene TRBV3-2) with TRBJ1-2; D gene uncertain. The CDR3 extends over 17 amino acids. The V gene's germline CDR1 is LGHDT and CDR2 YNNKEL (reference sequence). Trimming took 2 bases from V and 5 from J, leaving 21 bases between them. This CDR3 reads CASSQSTPGGEGYGYTF. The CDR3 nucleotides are TGTGCCAGCAGCCAATCCACGCCAGGAGGTGAGGGTTATGGCTACACCTTC.

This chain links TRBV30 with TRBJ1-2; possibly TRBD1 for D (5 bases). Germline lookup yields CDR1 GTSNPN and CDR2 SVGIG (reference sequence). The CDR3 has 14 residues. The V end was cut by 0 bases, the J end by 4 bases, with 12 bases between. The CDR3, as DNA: TGTGCCTGGAGTGTATCACAGGTGGTCTATGGCTACACCTTC. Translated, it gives CAWSVSQVVYGYTF.

The CDR3 spells CASSQGLADYEQYF. The CDR3 nucleotides read TGTGCCAGCAGCCAAGGACTAGCGGACTACGAGCAGTACTTC. The chain combines TRBV4-2 with TRBJ2-7; TRBD2 matches at 9 bases. This CDR3 has 14 residues. Germline V gene lookup returns CDR1 LGHNA and CDR2 YNFKEQ. Losses at the gene ends were 1 base for V and 3 bases for J; bases not matched to a gene: 1.

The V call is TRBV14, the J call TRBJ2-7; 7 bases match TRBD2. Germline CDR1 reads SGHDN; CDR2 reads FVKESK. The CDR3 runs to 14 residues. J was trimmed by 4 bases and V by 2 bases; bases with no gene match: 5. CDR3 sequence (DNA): TGTGCCAGCAGCCAATGGGCAGCGGGATACGAGCAGTACTTC. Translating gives CASSQWAAGYEQYF.